The entry that follows covers one T cell receptor (beta chain) sequence. The antigen remains undetermined. Germline assignment: CDR1 MNHEY and CDR2 SVGEGT. Trimming shortened V by 2 bases and J by 3 bases, and 7 bases separated the two germline ends. This CDR3 has 13 amino acids. The data were taken from a study of post-analysis software for immune sequencing data. TCR beta libraries were prepared from cDNA with unique molecular identifiers. TCRdb called the PCR reads again in MiXCR, with one record for every CDR3 protein. The table has hundreds of thousands of distinct CDR3 sequences, over 35% seen once. Study conclusions and caveats: Patients used about five TRBV segments, including TRBV5-6, TRBV5-1 and TRBV20-1, more often than controls.

The chain couples TRBV6-2 or TRBV6-3 to TRBJ2-5; no reliable D call. The receptor's source is a girl aged 5 to 17 with multiple sclerosis. Sequenced sample: blood. This chain's CDR3 is CASSYRAEETQYF. The CDR3 region has the DNA TGTGCCAGCAGTTACCGGGCAGAAGAGACCCAGTACTTC.